Presented here are 7 T cell receptor beta chains from one specimen sequenced in a study of post-analysis software for immune sequencing data. Overall study results and limits: The study found TRBV5-6, TRBV5-1 and TRBV20-1 among five or six TRBV segments more frequent in patients than controls.

These receptors have no known antigen. TCR beta cDNA libraries had unique molecular identifiers. One entry per CDR3 protein results from TCRdb running MiXCR on the PCR reads. Of about 540,000 distinct CDR3 sequences listed, around 34% are singletons. Material for sequencing was blood. These receptors all stem from a girl aged 2 to 17 with multiple sclerosis.

The chain joins TRBV5-5 to TRBJ1-5; no reliable D call. CDR1 and CDR2 from the germline V gene are SGHKS and YYEKEE (reference sequence). This CDR3 contains 13 residues. Trimming took off 3 bases at V and 1 base at J, with 5 bases between the two ends. The CDR3 sequence: CASSWRSNQPQHF. In DNA, the CDR3 is TGTGCCAGCAGCTGGAGGAGCAATCAGCCCCAGCATTTT. Supplemented by reference TRBV5-5 and TRBJ1-5, the full variable domain reads DAGVTQSPTHLIKTRGQQVTLRCSPISGHKSVSWYQQVLGQGPQFIFQYYEKEERGRGNFPDRFSARQFPNYSSELNVNALLLGDSALYLCASSWRSNQPQHFGDGTRLSIL.

As for this clonotype: The junction departs from the called germline gene at one end, perhaps through a read error. The V gene is TRBV7-3, the J gene TRBJ2-3, with 11 bases fitting TRBD1. The CDR3 sequence is 16 residues long. CDR1 is SGHTA, CDR2 FQGTGA, per germline. CDR3 nucleotides: TGTGCCAGCAGCTCGGGACAGGGGGAGAGCACAGGTACGCAGTATTTT. It encodes CASSSGQGESTGTQYF. Full variable domain (outside the CDR3, taken from reference TRBV7-3 and TRBJ2-3): GAGVSQTPSNKVTEKGKYVELRCDPISGHTALYWYRQSLGQGPEFLIYFQGTGAADDSGLPNDRFFAVRPEGSVSTLKIQRTERGDSAVYLCASSSGQGESTGTQYFGPGTRLTVL.

The chain combines TRBV3-1 with TRBJ2-5, with D perhaps assigned TRBD1 or TRBD2 (5 bases each). The V end was cut by 2 bases, the J end by 5 bases, with 18 bases between. Germline V gives CDR1 LGHDT, CDR2 YNNKEL (reference sequence). The CDR3 runs 16 residues. The CDR3 reads CASSQPGRRFEETQYF. Here the CDR3 DNA reads TGTGCCAGCAGCCAACCGGGACGCCGATTCGAGGAGACCCAGTACTTC.

This clonotype was seen a few times. The rearrangement links TRBV5-1 to TRBJ2-3; D gene unclear. V was trimmed by 0 bases and J by 2 bases, leaving 13 bases between them. This CDR3 is 16 amino acids long. Germline V gene sequence: CDR1 SGHRS, CDR2 YFSETQ. CDR3 region: CASSLAASAPTDTQYF. CDR3 sequence (DNA): TGCGCCAGCAGCTTGGCCGCATCGGCCCCCACAGATACGCAGTATTTT.

There are a few counts of this clonotype. CDR3 protein: CAISVDRGKGDEQYF. The DNA of the CDR3 is TGTGCCATCAGTGTTGACAGGGGAAAAGGGGACGAGCAGTACTTC. V gene TRBV10-3 combines with J gene TRBJ2-7; 8 positions agree with TRBD1. V dropped 4 bases and J dropped 5; count of bases not matched to a gene: 10. This CDR3 is 15 amino acids long. CDR1 and CDR2 (germline): ENHRY, SYGVKD.

A word on this clonotype: At one end, the junction sequence differs from germline, possibly due to a read error. This rearrangement joins TRBV5-1 to TRBJ2-3; D gene unclear. This CDR3 has 16 amino acids. The germline V gene encodes CDR1 SGHRS and CDR2 YFSETQ. CDR3 loop: CAGSLAVGLRTDTQYF. In DNA form, the CDR3 reads TGCGCCGGCAGCTTGGCCGTGGGCTTGCGCACAGATACGCAGTATTTT.

The gene calls are TRBV12-3 or TRBV12-4 and TRBJ2-5; 11 bases are a match to TRBD1. The ends lost 6 bases at V and 2 bases at J; junction bases unmatched: 8. The CDR3 consists of 16 residues. The CDR3 spells CASRTDRGRGQETQYF. For the CDR3, the DNA is TGTGCCAGCAGGACGGACAGGGGGCGAGGGCAAGAGACCCAGTACTTC.